This TCR beta chain was recorded in a study of molecular identifiers for immune sequencing clone quantification. Whole-study context: Split five ways in replicates, RNA from around 20,000 or 99,000 naive CD8 cells had four portions sequenced. Points from the study as a whole: Clone sizes that are highly expanded could be underestimated when identical TCR molecules share a barcode. Over 98% of effector molecules, but under 1% in naive cells, were held by clones with more than 20 RNA copies.

TCRdb ran MiXCR on the PCR reads and lists one entry per CDR3 protein. This table has tens of thousands of distinct CDR3 sequences, over 15% appearing once. Note on this clonotype: The target antigen is unknown. Possible read error: a much larger clone is one base away.

Germline V gene sequence: CDR1 SGDLS, CDR2 YYNGEE. The CDR3 runs 14 residues. The specimen sequenced was naive CD8+ T cells from blood, with Jurkat cell RNA spiked in. Indicated subset: FACS-sorted CD8+CD4-CCR7+CD45RA+ naive T cells. This clonotype was obtained from a human donor in good health. Some libraries in this study had Jurkat cell RNA spiked in. The genes are TRBV9 and TRBJ2-2, with D tentatively TRBD1 or TRBD2 (6 bases each). Written as DNA, the CDR3 is TGTTCCAGCAGCCTCGGGGGCGGCACCGGGGAGCTGTTTTTT. It specifies CSSSLGGGTGELFF.